Each of the 18 T cell receptor beta chains below was sequenced from the same sample in a study of cytomegalovirus exposure and HLA in healthy donors. Profiling relied on immunoSEQ multiplex PCR, and the TCRdb table lists in-frame clones only, not all of them. This sample has fewer than 300,000 clones, with roughly 90% found just once. The sample consisted of PBMCs. All receptors derive from a woman between 18 and 30 years old in good health and CMV-seronegative.

Only a few counts were recorded for this clone. A junction boundary mismatches the germline segment, possibly from a read error. The V and J genes are TRBV6-1 and TRBJ1-2, with D perhaps matching TRBD1 (6 bases). In germline, CDR1 is MNHNS, CDR2 SASEGT. The CDR3 covers 12 residues. CDR3 loop: CASSVRTVETDF. For the CDR3, the DNA is TGTGCCAGCAGTGTCAGGACAGTCGAGACGGACTTC.

V usage is TRBV7-8 and J usage is TRBJ1-1; no clear D. The germline gives CDR1 SGHVS, CDR2 FQNEAQ. CDR3 length: 12 residues. Trimming shortened V by 5 bases and J by 8 bases, and 12 bases separated the two germline ends. CDR3 in amino acids: CASSLRTGEAFF. Here the CDR3 DNA reads TGTGCCAGCAGCCTTAGGACGGGAGAAGCTTTCTTT.

This chain uses TRBV5-4 with TRBJ2-7; perhaps TRBD1 as D (6 bases). The CDR3 is made up of 13 amino acids. The germline V gene has CDR1 SGHNT and CDR2 YYREEE (reference sequence). Trimming cost V 3 bases and J 5 bases, with 12 bases left between them. The CDR3 reads CASSSAGGDEQYF. The CDR3 DNA sequence: TGTGCCAGCAGCTCGGCTGGGGGCGACGAGCAGTACTTC.

The V and J genes are TRBV28 and TRBJ1-1; TRBD1 might be the D (6 bases). This CDR3 spans 12 amino acids. Deletions cut 6 bases from V and 9 bases from J, with 14 bases between. Germline assignment: CDR1 MDHEN and CDR2 SYDVKM. CDR3 sequence reads: CASSPGTLKAFF. The CDR3 DNA follows: TGTGCCAGCAGCCCCGGGACATTAAAAGCTTTCTTT.

The V call is TRBV5-6, the J call TRBJ2-5; D perhaps matches TRBD2 (7 bases). The CDR3 totals 15 residues. CDR1 and CDR2 from the germline V gene are SGHDT and YYEEEE. Trimming pared 1 base from V and 2 bases from J, leaving 12 bases between. The CDR3, as DNA: TGTGCCAGCAGCTTGACCGGGGGGACACAAGAGACCCAGTACTTC. It encodes CASSLTGGTQETQYF. Combining the CDR3 with reference TRBV5-6 and TRBJ2-5 gives the whole variable domain DAGVTQSPTHLIKTRGQQVTLRCSPKSGHDTVSWYQQALGQGPQFIFQYYEEEERQRGNFPDRFSGHQFPNYSSELNVNALLLGDSALYLCASSLTGGTQETQYFGPGTRLLVL.

The CDR3 loop reads CASSLAGTGVFSGNTIYF. The DNA of the CDR3 is TGTGCCAGCAGCTTAGCCGGGACAGGGGTTTTCTCTGGAAACACCATATATTTT. The chain combines TRBV13 with TRBJ1-3, with TRBD1 matching over 10 bases. V lost 1 base and J lost 0; bases outside the gene matches: 6. The CDR3 covers 18 residues. CDR1 is PRHDT and CDR2 is FYEKMQ in the germline V gene (reference sequence). The entire variable domain, with the rest obtained from reference TRBV13 and TRBJ1-3, is as follows: AAGVIQSPRHLIKEKRETATLKCYPIPRHDTVYWYQQGPGQDPQFLISFYEKMQSDKGSIPDRFSAQQFSDYHSELNMSSLELGDSALYFCASSLAGTGVFSGNTIYFGEGSWLTVV.

The chain has TRBV11-2 and TRBJ2-7, with D possibly being TRBD1 (5 bases). Per germline, CDR1 SGHAT and CDR2 FQNNGV. The CDR3 is 14 residues long. The V end was cut by 5 bases, the J end by 0 bases, with 11 bases between. The CDR3 protein is CASSTQGSSYEQYF. CDR3 nucleotides: TGTGCCAGCAGCACGCAGGGAAGCTCCTACGAGCAGTACTTC.

CDR3 bases: TGTGCCAGCAGCTCTCAGCGGGAGGGCTCGGGCGAGCAGTACTTC. Its protein product is CASSSQREGSGEQYF. V usage is TRBV7-2 and J usage is TRBJ2-7; 10 nucleotides align to TRBD2. CDR1 and CDR2 (germline): SGHTA, FQGNSA. V shed 4 bases, J shed 6 bases, and the junction held 9 bases outside the gene matches. The CDR3 sequence is 15 residues long.

The chain is built from TRBV9 and TRBJ2-3, with no clear D. Germline CDR1 reads SGDLS; CDR2 reads YYNGEE. The ends were cut back, 4 bases at V and 2 bases at J, with 11 bases in the middle. CDR3 length: 14 residues. In DNA, the CDR3 is TGTGCCAGCAGCTCCCATTCCTACACAGATACGCAGTATTTT. It yields the protein CASSSHSYTDTQYF.

The V and J genes are TRBV11-2 and TRBJ2-3, with D possibly being TRBD2 (6 bases). The ends were cut back, 4 bases at V and 2 bases at J, with 13 bases in the middle. The CDR3 has 15 amino acids. Germline V gene sequence: CDR1 SGHAT, CDR2 FQNNGV. CDR3 amino acids: CASSSDGDFTDTQYF. The CDR3 DNA reads as TGTGCCAGCAGCTCGGACGGGGACTTCACAGATACGCAGTATTTT.

The genes are TRBV27 and TRBJ1-5; maybe TRBD1 (5 bases). Germline values: CDR1 MNHEY, CDR2 SMNVEV (reference sequence). Trimming shortened V by 2 bases and J by 3 bases, and 11 bases separated the two germline ends. The CDR3 has 15 amino acids. The CDR3 is CASSLRGGLNQPQHF. The CDR3 DNA is TGTGCCAGCAGTTTACGGGGGGGACTCAATCAGCCCCAGCATTTT.

This clone was counted a single time. Mismatch with germline at one junction end may stem from a read error. V is TRBV7-7 and J is TRBJ2-1; the D gene is possibly TRBD2 (5 bases). This CDR3 is built from 14 residues. CDR1 is SSHAT, CDR2 FNYEAQ, per germline (reference sequence). CDR3 loop: CASSLDGTRDEQFF. CDR3 nucleotides: TGTGCTAGCAGCTTAGACGGAACTAGGGATGAGCAGTTCTTC. Together with reference TRBV7-7 and TRBJ2-1, the CDR3 gives the full variable domain: GAGVSQSPRYKVTKRGQDVTLRCDPISSHATLYWYQQALGQGPEFLTYFNYEAQPDKSGLPSDRFSAERPEGSISTLTIQRTEQRDSAMYRCASSLDGTRDEQFFGPGTRLTVL.

The V call is TRBV19, the J call TRBJ2-7; TRBD2 agrees at 7 bases. The CDR3 length is 15 residues. Germline V gene sequence: CDR1 LNHDA, CDR2 SQIVND (reference sequence). V lost 3 bases to trimming and J lost 3 bases; unmatched junction nucleotides: 8. As DNA, the CDR3 is TGTGCCAGTAGTATTAGGGCGGGAGAACACTACGAGCAGTACTTC. This translates into CASSIRAGEHYEQYF.

The chain combines TRBV30 with TRBJ1-2; the match to TRBD1 covers 11 bases. This CDR3 has 13 amino acids. The junction had 10 bases not matched to a gene; V was cut back by 3 bases and J by 13 bases. Germline V lookup: CDR1 GTSNPN, CDR2 SVGIG (reference sequence). In DNA form, the CDR3 reads TGTGCCTGGAGAATCGGACAGGGGGCGATTGGCACCTTC. Protein product: CAWRIGQGAIGTF.

The chain combines TRBV6-6 with TRBJ1-1; perhaps TRBD1 as D (6 bases). Germline V gene data show CDR1 as MNHNY and CDR2 as SVGAGI (reference sequence). The ends were cut back, 6 bases at V and 2 bases at J, with 19 bases in the middle. The CDR3 runs 16 residues. The DNA of the CDR3 is TGTGCCAGCAGCCCCAACCTCGGGACAACTAACACTGAAGCTTTCTTT. It encodes CASSPNLGTTNTEAFF.

V is TRBV6-1 and J is TRBJ1-1; no definite D call. Germline V gene lookup returns CDR1 MNHNS and CDR2 SASEGT. The CDR3 runs to 14 residues. V lost 6 bases, J lost 0 bases, and 11 bases lay in between. The CDR3 bases are TGTGCCAGCAGCGGGAATTCGATGAACACTGAAGCTTTCTTT. Translation gives CASSGNSMNTEAFF.

The chain links TRBV9 to TRBJ1-3; 8 positions match TRBD1. The CDR3 runs to 15 residues. CDR1 SGDLS and CDR2 YYNGEE come from the germline V gene. Losses at the gene ends were 3 bases for V and 3 bases for J; bases not matched to a gene: 5. CDR3 region: CASSAGGTGGNTIYF. CDR3 nucleotides: TGTGCCAGCAGCGCCGGGGGGACAGGTGGAAACACCATATATTTT.

J is TRBJ1-1 and V is TRBV15; weak D call: TRBD1 (5 bases). The CDR3 is 15 amino acids. Germline assignment: CDR1 LNHNV and CDR2 YYDKDF (reference sequence). The V gene lost 1 base and the J gene lost 4 bases, with 13 bases spanning the gap. This CDR3 reads CATSRGNGASTEAFF. The CDR3 nucleotides are TGTGCCACCAGCAGAGGGAATGGGGCCAGCACTGAAGCTTTCTTT.